The 7 T cell receptor beta chains below all came from one sample that was sequenced in a study of OX40 agonist ivuxolimab in advanced cancers. The assay was immunoSEQ multiplex PCR, and TCRdb's table has in-frame clones only and misses some. The sample shows around 94,000 clones, roughly 89% of them seen only once. This specimen consisted of CD4+ or CD8+ T cells sorted from blood, obtained in a trial of the OX40 agonist ivuxolimab. These receptors all come from an adult with an advanced solid tumor such as melanoma, head and neck, liver or kidney cancer.

This clone was detected a few times. This rearrangement joins TRBV5-6 to TRBJ2-7; 9 nucleotides agree with TRBD1. V lost 0 bases and J lost 6; bases outside the gene matches: 7. Germline-derived CDR1 and CDR2 are SGHDT and YYEEEE. The CDR3 spans 15 residues. The CDR3 DNA sequence: TGTGCCAGCAGCTTGGGGGGGACAGGGCTTCGCGAGCAGTACTTC. This sequence encodes CASSLGGTGLREQYF.

The chain has TRBV5-4 and TRBJ1-6; D call uncertain. There are 14 residues in the CDR3. Germline V gene lookup returns CDR1 SGHNT and CDR2 YYREEE (reference sequence). The germline V and J ends were trimmed by 5 bases and 7 bases, with 13 bases remaining between them. CDR3 in amino acids: CASRWAAENSPLHF. CDR3 nucleotides: TGTGCCAGCAGATGGGCGGCCGAGAATTCACCCCTCCACTTT.

CDR3 loop: CASSLSGQGTSYEQYF. CDR3 bases: TGTGCCAGCAGTTTATCTGGACAGGGAACTTCCTACGAGCAGTACTTC. The V gene is TRBV27, the J gene TRBJ2-7, with TRBD1 matching 8 bases. V lost 0 bases and J lost 1; bases outside the gene matches: 5. Germline V CDR1 and CDR2: MNHEY, SMNVEV (reference sequence). CDR3 size: 16 residues.

The rearrangement uses TRBV10-3 and TRBJ2-7; D may be TRBD2 (5 bases). Germline CDR1 is ENHRY and CDR2 is SYGVKD. Trimming pared 8 bases from V and 7 bases from J, leaving 18 bases between. This CDR3 contains 13 residues. For the CDR3, the DNA is TGTGCCATCCGTGGGGAGAATCCGAAAGAGCAGTACTTC. This sequence encodes CAIRGENPKEQYF.

This clone occurred once. V usage is TRBV4-1 and J usage is TRBJ1-2; the D is unclear. The CDR3 is made up of 19 amino acids. Looked up from germline, CDR1 is MGHRA and CDR2 is YSYEKL. Trimming pared 0 bases from V and 0 bases from J, leaving 20 bases between. The CDR3 nucleotides are TGCGCCAGCAGCCAAGAGACGACTAGGACTGAACGGGCTAACTATGGCTACACCTTC. Protein product: CASSQETTRTERANYGYTF.

The gene calls are TRBV30 and TRBJ2-3; D unclear. CDR1 is GTSNPN and CDR2 is SVGIG in the germline V gene (reference sequence). Deletions cut 4 bases from V and 6 bases from J, with 14 bases between. The CDR3 length is 13 residues. For the CDR3, the DNA is TGTGCCTGGACCCGAATGGTGGGGGATACGCAGTATTTT. This translates into CAWTRMVGDTQYF.

The CDR3 nucleotides are TGTGCCAGCAGCTCCGCAGGGGGACCGGTCCAGCCCCAGCATTTT. It encodes CASSSAGGPVQPQHF. The chain is built from TRBV5-6 and TRBJ1-5; 7 bases are shared with TRBD1. The germline CDR1 and CDR2 sequences are SGHDT and YYEEEE. The CDR3 consists of 15 residues. V was pared by 3 bases and J by 7 bases, with 10 bases of the junction left unmatched. Looking up the rest from reference TRBV5-6 and TRBJ1-5 gives the full variable domain: DAGVTQSPTHLIKTRGQQVTLRCSPKSGHDTVSWYQQALGQGPQFIFQYYEEEERQRGNFPDRFSGHQFPNYSSELNVNALLLGDSALYLCASSSAGGPVQPQHFGDGTRLSIL.